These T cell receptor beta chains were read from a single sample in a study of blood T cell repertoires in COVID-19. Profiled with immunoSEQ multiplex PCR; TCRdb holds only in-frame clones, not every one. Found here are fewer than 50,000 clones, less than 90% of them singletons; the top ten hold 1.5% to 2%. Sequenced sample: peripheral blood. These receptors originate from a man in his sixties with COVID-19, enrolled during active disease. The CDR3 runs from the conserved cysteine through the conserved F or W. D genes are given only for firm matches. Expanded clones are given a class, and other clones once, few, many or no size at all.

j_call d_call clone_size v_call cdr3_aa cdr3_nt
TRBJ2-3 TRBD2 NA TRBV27 CASSLGRAPEYF TGTGCCAGCAGTCTCGGGAGGGCCCCCGAGTATTTT
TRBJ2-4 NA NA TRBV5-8 CASSFVTAKNIQYF TGTGCCAGCAGCTTCGTGACAGCAAAAAACATTCAGTACTTC
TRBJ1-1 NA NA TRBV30 CALTRRGYTEAFF TGTGCCTTAACACGGAGGGGATACACTGAAGCTTTCTTT
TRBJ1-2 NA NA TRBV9 CASSPRSVGETYGYTF TGTGCCAGCAGCCCCCGCTCTGTGGGCGAGACCTATGGCTACACCTTC
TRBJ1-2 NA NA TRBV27 CASSSYGGSYGYTF TGTGCCAGCAGTTCTTACGGGGGGAGCTATGGCTACACCTTC
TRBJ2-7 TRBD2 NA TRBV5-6 CASSTPGRETYEQYF TGTGCCAGCAGCACCCCAGGGAGGGAGACGTACGAGCAGTACTTC
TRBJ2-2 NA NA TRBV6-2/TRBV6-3 CASSYDVSGTGELFF TGTGCCAGCAGTTACGATGTTAGCGGCACCGGGGAGCTGTTTTTT
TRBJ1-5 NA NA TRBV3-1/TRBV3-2 CASSQGGPKGNQPQHF TGTGCCAGCAGCCAAGGGGGCCCCAAGGGCAATCAGCCCCAGCATTTT
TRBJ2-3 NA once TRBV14 CASSQVLSRTDTQYF TGTGCCAGCAGCCAAGTATTGAGCCGCACAGATACGCAGTATTTT
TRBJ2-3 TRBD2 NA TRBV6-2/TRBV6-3 CASSTRTSGRPDTQYF TGTGCCAGCAGTACGCGGACTAGCGGGAGACCAGATACGCAGTATTTT
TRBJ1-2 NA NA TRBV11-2 CASGRESYGYTF TGTGCCTCCGGAAGGGAGAGCTATGGCTACACCTTC
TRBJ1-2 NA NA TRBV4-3 CASSESRGGYTF TGCGCCAGCAGCGAATCCAGAGGGGGCTACACCTTC
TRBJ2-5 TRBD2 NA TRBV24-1 CATSDPGTSGRAYF TGTGCCACCAGTGATCCCGGGACTAGCGGGAGGGCATACTTC
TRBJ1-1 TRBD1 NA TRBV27 CASSSGGYTEAFF TGTGCCAGCAGCTCAGGGGGGTACACTGAAGCTTTCTTT
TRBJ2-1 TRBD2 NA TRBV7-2 CASSLDGRTSVNEQFF TGTGCCAGCAGCTTAGACGGGCGGACTAGCGTCAATGAGCAGTTCTTC
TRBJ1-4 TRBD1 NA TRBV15 CATSSGRGRTEKLFF TGTGCCACCAGCAGCGGGAGGGGGCGTACTGAAAAACTGTTTTTT
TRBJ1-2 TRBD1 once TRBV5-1 CASSLAGDRYFGYTF TGCGCCAGCAGCTTGGCCGGGGACAGATACTTTGGCTACACCTTC
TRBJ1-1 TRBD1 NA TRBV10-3 CAISEGQGNTEAFF TGTGCCATCAGTGAGGGACAGGGGAACACTGAAGCTTTCTTT
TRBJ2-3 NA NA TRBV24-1 CATSRQGIDTQYF TGTGCCACCAGCCGCCAGGGTATAGATACGCAGTATTTT
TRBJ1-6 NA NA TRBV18 CASSRGTEGGSPLHF TGTGCCAGCTCCCGGGGGACGGAAGGCGGTTCACCCCTCCACTTT
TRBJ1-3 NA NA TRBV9 CASSVGAGSNPGNTIYF TGTGCCAGCAGCGTGGGGGCCGGGTCTAATCCTGGAAACACCATATATTTT
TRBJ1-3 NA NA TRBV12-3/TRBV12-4 CASSLELGNTIYF TGTGCCAGCAGTTTAGAACTTGGAAACACCATATATTTT
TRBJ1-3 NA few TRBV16 CASSQSGGTSGNTIYF TGTGCCAGCAGCCAATCGGGGGGGACCTCTGGAAACACCATATATTTT
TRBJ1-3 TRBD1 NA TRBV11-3 CASICWGQQSSGNTIYF TGTGCCAGCATCTGCTGGGGACAGCAGAGCTCTGGAAACACCATATATTTT
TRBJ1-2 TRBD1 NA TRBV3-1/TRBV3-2 CASSPLDRGPYGYTF TGTGCCAGCAGCCCTTTGGACAGGGGCCCGTATGGCTACACCTTC
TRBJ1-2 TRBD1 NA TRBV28 CAGGRGTGPRGYTF TGTGCCGGGGGCAGGGGGACAGGGCCCCGGGGCTACACCTTC
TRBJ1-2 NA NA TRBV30 CAWSGTVNANYGYTF TGTGCCTGGAGTGGGACAGTCAACGCTAACTATGGCTACACCTTC
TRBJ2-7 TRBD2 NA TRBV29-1 CSVIAGGSYEQYF TGCAGCGTGATAGCGGGAGGTTCCTACGAGCAGTACTTC
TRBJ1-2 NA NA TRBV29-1 CSSDRGHPEGYTF TGCAGCTCTGACCGGGGACACCCAGAAGGCTACACCTTC
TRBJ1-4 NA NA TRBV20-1 CSARDLEKLFF TGCAGTGCTAGAGATCTAGAAAAACTGTTTTTT
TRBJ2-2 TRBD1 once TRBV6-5 CASSPLRTGSGELFF TGTGCCAGCAGTCCCCTACGGACAGGGTCCGGGGAGCTGTTTTTT
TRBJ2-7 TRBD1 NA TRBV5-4 CASSPGTGRYEQYF TGTGCCAGCAGCCCCGGGACAGGGCGCTACGAGCAGTACTTC
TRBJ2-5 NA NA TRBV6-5 CATSSGPQETQYF TGTGCCACCTCGAGCGGGCCCCAAGAGACCCAGTACTTC
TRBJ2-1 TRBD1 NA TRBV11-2 CASSLGQANNEQFF TGTGCCAGCAGCTTGGGACAGGCGAACAATGAGCAGTTCTTC
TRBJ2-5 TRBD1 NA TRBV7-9 CASSLITGVLSRETQYF TGTGCCAGCAGCTTAATTACAGGGGTTTTGTCGAGAGAGACCCAGTACTTC
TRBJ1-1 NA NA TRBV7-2 CASSLLGRNTEAFF TGTGCCAGCAGCTTATTGGGGAGGAACACTGAAGCTTTCTTT
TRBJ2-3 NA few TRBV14 CASSQAYTQYF TGTGCCAGCAGCCAAGCGTATACGCAGTATTTT
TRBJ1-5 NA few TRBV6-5 CASSKTQGDQPQHF TGTGCCAGCAGTAAAACACAGGGAGATCAGCCCCAGCATTTT
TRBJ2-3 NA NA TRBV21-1 CARTSTLTDTQYF TGTGCCAGGACAAGCACGCTCACAGATACGCAGTATTTT
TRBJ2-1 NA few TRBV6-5 CASSSDTGSNEQFF TGTGCCAGCAGTTCGGACACAGGGTCGAATGAGCAGTTCTTC
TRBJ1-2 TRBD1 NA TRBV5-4 CASSAPGQGTGYTF TGTGCCAGCAGCGCTCCGGGACAGGGGACGGGCTACACCTTC
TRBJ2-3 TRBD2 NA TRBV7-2 CASSRRSGITDTQYF TGTGCCAGCAGCCGGAGGAGCGGGATCACAGATACGCAGTATTTT
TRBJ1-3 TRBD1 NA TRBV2 CASSNRGQGFSGNTIYF TGTGCCAGCAGTAACCGCGGACAGGGGTTCTCTGGAAACACCATATATTTT
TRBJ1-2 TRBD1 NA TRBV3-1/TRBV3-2 CASSRGQGDGYTF TGTGCCAGCAGCCGCGGACAGGGCGATGGCTACACCTTC
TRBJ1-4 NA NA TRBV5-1 CASSFGGSNEKLFF TGCGCCAGCAGCTTCGGGGGGTCTAATGAAAAACTGTTTTTT
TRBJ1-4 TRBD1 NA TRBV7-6 CASSSRDSEKLFF TGTGCCAGCAGCTCCCGGGACAGTGAAAAACTGTTTTTT
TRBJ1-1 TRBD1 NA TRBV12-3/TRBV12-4 CASTQGVRAFF TGTGCCAGCACTCAGGGGGTTCGGGCTTTCTTT
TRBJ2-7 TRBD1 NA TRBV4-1 CASSQGDRIYEQYF TGCGCCAGCAGCCAGGGGGACAGAATCTACGAGCAGTACTTC
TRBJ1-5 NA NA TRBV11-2 CASSLVRNQPQHF TGTGCCAGCAGCTTAGTCAGGAATCAGCCCCAGCATTTT
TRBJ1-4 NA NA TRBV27 CASSQSGLTNEKLFF TGTGCCAGCAGCCAGTCGGGACTGACGAATGAAAAACTGTTTTTT
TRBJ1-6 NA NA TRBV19 CASSPASSYNSPLHF TGTGCCAGTAGTCCAGCGAGCTCCTATAATTCACCCCTCCACTTT